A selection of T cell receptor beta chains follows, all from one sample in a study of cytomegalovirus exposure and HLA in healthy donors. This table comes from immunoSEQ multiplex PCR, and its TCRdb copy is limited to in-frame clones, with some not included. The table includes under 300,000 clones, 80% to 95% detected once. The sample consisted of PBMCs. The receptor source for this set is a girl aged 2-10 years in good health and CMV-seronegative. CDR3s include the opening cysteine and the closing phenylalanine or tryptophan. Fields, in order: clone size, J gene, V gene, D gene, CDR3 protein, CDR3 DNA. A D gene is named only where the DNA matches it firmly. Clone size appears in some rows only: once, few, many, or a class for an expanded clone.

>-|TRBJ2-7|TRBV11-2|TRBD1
CASSQGQGDEQYF
TGTGCCAGCAGCCAGGGACAGGGGGACGAGCAGTACTTC
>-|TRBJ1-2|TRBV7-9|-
CASSLGGISYGYTF
TGTGCCAGCAGCTTAGGAGGTATTTCCTATGGCTACACCTTC
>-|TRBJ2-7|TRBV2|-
CASSQGTHEQYF
TGTGCCAGCAGCCAGGGTACCCACGAGCAGTACTTC
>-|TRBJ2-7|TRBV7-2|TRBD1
CASSRDRGYWGATYEQYF
TGTGCCAGCAGCCGGGACAGGGGATATTGGGGTGCGACCTACGAGCAGTACTTC
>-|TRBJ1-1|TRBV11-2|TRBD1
CASRLDRANTEAFF
TGTGCCAGCAGATTGGACAGGGCGAACACTGAAGCTTTCTTT
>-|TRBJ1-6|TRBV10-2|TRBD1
CASSEQGADSPLHF
TGCGCCAGCAGTGAGCAGGGGGCTGATTCACCCCTCCACTTT
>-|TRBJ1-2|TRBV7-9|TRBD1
CASSRQGSGYGYTF
TGTGCCAGCAGCAGACAGGGGAGCGGCTATGGCTACACCTTC
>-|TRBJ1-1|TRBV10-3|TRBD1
CAISAREQGDTEAFF
TGTGCCATCAGTGCCCGAGAGCAGGGGGACACTGAAGCTTTCTTT
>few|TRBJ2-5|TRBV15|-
CATSSPPRETQYF
TGTGCCACCAGCTCCCCACCCCGGGAGACCCAGTACTTC
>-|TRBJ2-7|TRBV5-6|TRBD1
CASSAGQVYEQYF
TGTGCCAGCAGCGCTGGACAGGTGTACGAGCAGTACTTC
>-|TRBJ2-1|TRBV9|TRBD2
CASSVRLAGYNEQFF
TGTGCCAGCAGCGTTCGACTAGCGGGTTACAATGAGCAGTTCTTC
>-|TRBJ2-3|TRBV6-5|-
CASSYASLLSTDTQYF
TGTGCCAGCAGTTACGCCAGCTTACTAAGCACAGATACGCAGTATTTT
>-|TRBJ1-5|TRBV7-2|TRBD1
CASSAGQRMEPQHF
TGTGCCAGCAGCGCGGGACAGAGAATGGAGCCCCAGCATTTT
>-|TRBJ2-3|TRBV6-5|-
CASAWGELSDTQYF
TGTGCCAGCGCTTGGGGGGAGTTGTCAGATACGCAGTATTTT
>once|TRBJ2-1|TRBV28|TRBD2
CASSLTWLRGNEQFF
TGTGCCAGCAGCCTAACATGGCTGCGGGGGAATGAGCAGTTCTTC
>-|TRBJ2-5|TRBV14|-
CASRPRADNEETQYF
TGTGCCAGCAGGCCGCGGGCCGACAACGAAGAGACCCAGTACTTC
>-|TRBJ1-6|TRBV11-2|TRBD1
CASSSGVGTGVLGNSPLHF
TGTGCCAGCAGCTCTGGGGTAGGGACAGGTGTTCTGGGGAATTCACCCCTCCACTTT
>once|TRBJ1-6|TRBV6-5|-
CASSEIIDSPLHF
TGTGCCAGCAGTGAGATAATAGATTCACCCCTCCACTTT
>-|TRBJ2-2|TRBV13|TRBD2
CASKRGALTGELFF
TGTGCCAGTAAGCGGGGGGCCCTCACCGGGGAGCTGTTTTTT
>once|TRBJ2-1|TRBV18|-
CASSDPRDLYNEQFF
TGTGCCAGCTCAGACCCACGGGACTTATACAATGAGCAGTTCTTC
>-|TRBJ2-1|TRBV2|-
CATSRPIQFYEQFF
TGTGCCACTAGTCGCCCTATACAATTCTATGAGCAGTTCTTC
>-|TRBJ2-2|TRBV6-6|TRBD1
CASSQTGGANTGELFF
TGTGCCAGCAGTCAGACAGGGGGCGCGAACACCGGGGAGCTGTTTTTT
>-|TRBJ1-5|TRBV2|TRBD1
CASSELAGGSNQPQHF
TGTGCCAGCAGTGAATTGGCAGGGGGGAGCAATCAGCCCCAGCATTTT
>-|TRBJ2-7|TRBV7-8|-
CASTLAPGLTYEQYF
TGTGCCAGCACCCTCGCCCCGGGACTTACCTACGAGCAGTACTTC
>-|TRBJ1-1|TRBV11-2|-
CASSLDRQGLWTEAFF
TGTGCCAGCAGCTTAGATAGGCAGGGGCTTTGGACTGAAGCTTTCTTT
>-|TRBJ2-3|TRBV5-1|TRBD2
CASSVLLAGGRDTQYF
TGCGCCAGCAGCGTCCTACTAGCGGGAGGCCGGGATACGCAGTATTTT
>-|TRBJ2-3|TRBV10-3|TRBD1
CAIKGTAETTDTQYF
TGTGCCATCAAAGGGACAGCAGAAACCACAGATACGCAGTATTTT
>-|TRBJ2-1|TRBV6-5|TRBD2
CASSYHGTSVNEQFF
TGTGCCAGCAGTTATCATGGGACTAGCGTCAATGAGCAGTTCTTC
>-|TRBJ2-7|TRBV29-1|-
CSVGLGPYEQYF
TGCAGCGTTGGGCTGGGCCCCTACGAGCAGTACTTC
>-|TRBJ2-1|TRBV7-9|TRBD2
CASSWSLGLDNNEQFF
TGTGCCAGCAGCTGGTCCCTTGGACTAGATAACAATGAGCAGTTCTTC